This TCR beta chain was sequenced for a study of T cell changes during pregnancy in multiple sclerosis. This clone has just one count. The assay was immunoSEQ multiplex PCR, and TCRdb's table has in-frame clones only and misses some. The table records about 64,000 clones, roughly 92% of them present only once. V lost 6 bases to trimming and J lost 6 bases, with 18 bases between them. The CDR3 length is 15 residues. CDR1 is LGHNA, CDR2 YNFKEQ, per germline. The genes are TRBV4-2 and TRBJ2-1; D may be TRBD2 (5 bases). The sequence derives from a female donor with multiple sclerosis, enrolled in a pregnancy study. This sample comprised peripheral blood, obtained in the second trimester of pregnancy. The CDR3 is CASRVVATTLNEQFF. In DNA, the CDR3 is TGTGCCAGCAGAGTTGTAGCGACTACTCTCAATGAGCAGTTCTTC.